Below are 31 T cell receptor beta chains sequenced from a single sample in a study of cytomegalovirus exposure and HLA in healthy donors. Profiled with immunoSEQ multiplex PCR; TCRdb holds only in-frame clones, not every one. The data show 120,000 or so clones, 70% to 90% seen once. Sequencing was done on a sample of PBMCs. The receptors here all came from a woman under 30 in good health and CMV-seronegative.

In its sample, this clone was seen once. The chain has TRBV5-1 and TRBJ1-3; 7 bases map to TRBD1. Germline CDR1 SGHRS, CDR2 YFSETQ. The CDR3 has 15 amino acids. V lost 2 bases and J lost 4; bases outside the gene matches: 6. The CDR3 DNA sequence: TGCGCCAGCAGCTTAGGACAGGTCGCGGGAAACACCATATATTTT. Its protein is CASSLGQVAGNTIYF.

This clone appeared a single time. The rearrangement joins TRBV19 to TRBJ2-7; TRBD1 matches 8 bases. There are 15 residues in the CDR3. Unmatched junction bases numbered 6, after V lost 4 bases and J lost 1 base. The germline gives CDR1 LNHDA, CDR2 SQIVND (reference sequence). CDR3 DNA: TGTGCCAGTAGTAGCTACCGACAGGGGTCCTACGAGCAGTACTTC. This translates into CASSSYRQGSYEQYF.

The CDR3 region has the DNA TGTGCCAGCCGACAGGGCGGATACAATGAGCAGTTCTTC. Its translation is CASRQGGYNEQFF. This chain links TRBV27 with TRBJ2-1; 7 bases fit TRBD1. J lost 4 bases, V lost 8 bases, and 5 bases had no gene match. Germline V gives CDR1 MNHEY, CDR2 SMNVEV (reference sequence). The CDR3 covers 13 residues.

V usage is TRBV9 and J usage is TRBJ2-5; D is possibly TRBD1 (6 bases). V was clipped by 1 base and J by 3 bases, with 13 bases between them. The length of the CDR3 is 15 residues. Germline V gives CDR1 SGDLS, CDR2 YYNGEE. The CDR3 here is CASSVWGTKKETQYF. CDR3 DNA: TGTGCCAGCAGCGTATGGGGGACAAAAAAAGAGACCCAGTACTTC.

The chain uses TRBV7-6 and TRBJ2-7, with 7 nucleotides matching TRBD1. With V trimmed by 5 bases and J by 1 base, 8 bases remained unmatched. CDR1 and CDR2 from the germline V gene are SGHVS and FNYEAQ. The CDR3 length is 15 residues. The DNA of the CDR3 is TGTGCCAGCAGCCGTCCCGGGACAGAATCCTACGAGCAGTACTTC. Protein: CASSRPGTESYEQYF.

J is TRBJ2-1 and V is TRBV20-1; D not resolved. Looked up from germline, CDR1 is DFQATT and CDR2 is SNEGSKA (reference sequence). Trimming shortened V by 5 bases and J by 5 bases, and 7 bases separated the two germline ends. The CDR3 has 11 amino acids. DNA of the CDR3: TGCAGTGCTCTTGGCAACAATGAGCAGTTCTTC. It is translated as CSALGNNEQFF.

The gene calls are TRBV6-5 and TRBJ2-7, with D perhaps TRBD2 (7 bases). This CDR3 has 15 amino acids. Germline loops: CDR1 MNHEY, CDR2 SVGAGI. The V and J ends lost 6 bases and 5 bases respectively, with 20 bases between them. The CDR3 coding sequence is TGTGCCAGCAGGGCCGTCTTCGGGGGGCTGAACGAGCAGTACTTC. Its protein product is CASRAVFGGLNEQYF.

This clone came up once. The chain has TRBV28 and TRBJ2-7; D may be TRBD2 (6 bases). Between the trimmed V and J ends, which lost 4 bases and 7 bases, there was a span of 26 bases. CDR1 and CDR2 (germline): MDHEN, SYDVKM. The CDR3 runs to 17 residues. CDR3 sequence: CASSSSPGVAGLGEQYF. The CDR3 region has the DNA TGTGCCAGCAGTTCCTCCCCGGGAGTAGCCGGTTTGGGGGAGCAGTACTTC.

V is TRBV7-7 and J is TRBJ2-1; 16 bases are shared with TRBD2. Germline V gives CDR1 SSHAT, CDR2 FNYEAQ (reference sequence). This CDR3 is built from 19 residues. This CDR3 reads CASLRLGLAGGPGDNEQFF. As DNA, the CDR3 is TGTGCTAGCCTCCGCCTGGGACTAGCGGGAGGGCCGGGAGACAATGAGCAGTTCTTC.

This sequence joins TRBV27 and TRBJ2-7, with 9 bases fitting TRBD1. The V segment lost 4 bases and the J segment 4 bases; nucleotides outside the gene matches: 2. The V gene's germline CDR1 is MNHEY and CDR2 SMNVEV (reference sequence). The CDR3 length is 13 residues. This CDR3 is CASSSGQGYEQYF. DNA of the CDR3: TGTGCCAGCAGTTCAGGACAGGGGTACGAGCAGTACTTC.

This chain joins TRBV28 and TRBJ1-3, with 7 bases lining up with TRBD1. V shed 6 bases and J 4 bases; nucleotides not matched to a gene: 9. The CDR3 spans 15 residues. Germline lookup yields CDR1 MDHEN and CDR2 SYDVKM. The CDR3 spells CASRLQGTTGNTIYF. CDR3 bases: TGTGCCAGCAGGTTACAGGGGACGACCGGAAACACCATATATTTT.

This clone came up a few times. The rearrangement uses TRBV27 and TRBJ2-6; D uncertain. Germline V gives CDR1 MNHEY, CDR2 SMNVEV (reference sequence). V lost 8 bases and J 0 bases, leaving 11 bases between the germline ends. The CDR3 is made up of 15 amino acids. The CDR3 is CASLSWSSGANVLTF. CDR3 DNA: TGTGCCAGCTTAAGTTGGAGCTCTGGGGCCAACGTCCTGACTTTC.

The chain combines TRBV25-1 with TRBJ1-1; 7 bases agree with TRBD1. V lost 7 bases and J lost 3; bases outside the gene matches: 5. The CDR3 extends over 13 amino acids. Germline V lookup: CDR1 MGHDK, CDR2 SYGVNS. CDR3 bases: TGTGCCAGCAAGGACAGGTGGGACACTGAAGCTTTCTTT. It is translated as CASKDRWDTEAFF.

V gene TRBV2 combines with J gene TRBJ1-4; D perhaps matches TRBD1 (5 bases). This CDR3 contains 15 residues. The germline V gene encodes CDR1 SNHLY and CDR2 FYNNEI. The V gene lost 1 base and the J gene lost 0 bases, with 6 bases spanning the gap. The DNA for the CDR3 is TGTGCCAGCAGTGAAGGCAGGGCAACTAATGAAAAACTGTTTTTT. Its translation: CASSEGRATNEKLFF.

This clone was counted once. V gene TRBV7-6 combines with J gene TRBJ2-2, with D tentatively TRBD1 (5 bases). Trimming shortened V by 2 bases and J by 4 bases, and 20 bases separated the two germline ends. There are 18 residues in the CDR3. Germline V gene data show CDR1 as SGHVS and CDR2 as FNYEAQ. The CDR3 loop reads CASSLFARDLVRTGELFF. CDR3 DNA sequence: TGTGCCAGCAGCTTATTTGCCAGGGATCTGGTGCGCACCGGGGAGCTGTTTTTT. Variable domain in full (rest from reference TRBV7-6 and TRBJ2-2): GAGVSQSPRYKVTKRGQDVALRCDPISGHVSLYWYRQALGQGPEFLTYFNYEAQQDKSGLPNDRFSAERPEGSISTLTIQRTEQRDSAMYRCASSLFARDLVRTGELFFGEGSRLTVL.

CDR3 residues: CASSLPDRGINEQFF. The CDR3 DNA is TGTGCCAGCAGTCTGCCCGACAGGGGAATCAATGAGCAGTTCTTC. The J gene is TRBJ2-1, the V gene TRBV28; 8 bases are a match to TRBD1. V was clipped by 5 bases and J by 6 bases; unmatched bases: 9. This CDR3 comprises 15 residues. Germline V gene lookup returns CDR1 MDHEN and CDR2 SYDVKM.

The V and J genes are TRBV7-6 and TRBJ1-2; weak D call: TRBD1 (6 bases). The V end lost 5 bases, the J end lost 4 bases, and 11 bases lay between the germline ends. This CDR3 comprises 13 residues. Germline values: CDR1 SGHVS, CDR2 FNYEAQ. CDR3 DNA: TGTGCCAGCAGCGTGGACAGCACCTATGGCTACACCTTC. Translated, it gives CASSVDSTYGYTF.

V and J are TRBV11-1 and TRBJ2-7; D possibly corresponds to TRBD1 (5 bases). Between the trimmed V and J ends, which lost 3 bases and 0 bases, there was a span of 9 bases. The CDR3 extends over 14 amino acids. Germline CDR1 is SGHAT and CDR2 is FQDESV (reference sequence). The CDR3 DNA reads as TGTGCCAGCAGCTTCTCAGGGTCCTCCTACGAGCAGTACTTC. Amino acids: CASSFSGSSYEQYF.

The rearrangement uses TRBV5-1 and TRBJ2-7; TRBD2 agrees at 9 bases. The CDR3 extends over 15 amino acids. J was trimmed by 2 bases and V by 0 bases; bases with no gene match: 3. The V gene's germline CDR1 is SGHRS and CDR2 YFSETQ. The CDR3, as DNA: TGCGCCAGCAGCTTGGCGCGGGAGGGCCCCTACGAGCAGTACTTC. Its protein is CASSLAREGPYEQYF.

The chain combines TRBV7-3 with TRBJ2-6, with unresolved D. CDR3 length equals 15 residues. CDR1 SGHTA and CDR2 FQGTGA come from the germline V gene. The germline V and J ends were trimmed by 2 bases and 0 bases, with 5 bases remaining between them. CDR3 residues: CASSLSGSGANVLTF. The CDR3 nucleotides read TGTGCCAGCAGCTTATCGGGCTCTGGGGCCAACGTCCTGACTTTC.

The chain couples TRBV28 to TRBJ2-3, with 8 bases aligning to TRBD2. Germline trimming cut 2 bases from V and 0 bases from J; bases unmatched to any gene: 4. This CDR3 spans 16 amino acids. Germline V CDR1 and CDR2: MDHEN, SYDVKM. The CDR3 is CASSLAGGPSTDTQYF. As DNA, the CDR3 is TGTGCCAGCAGTTTAGCGGGGGGCCCTAGCACAGATACGCAGTATTTT.

Concerning this clone itself: One junction end disagrees with the germline gene, perhaps due to a read error. The J gene is TRBJ1-1, the V gene TRBV7-9, with 7 positions matching TRBD1. Germline V gene sequence: CDR1 SEHNR, CDR2 FQNEAQ (reference sequence). The CDR3 is 12 amino acids. The CDR3 loop is CASSLPRDSHSF. In nucleotides, the CDR3 is TGTGCCAGCAGCTTACCGCGGGACAGCCACTCCTTT.

This clone was picked up one time. The rearrangement joins TRBV25-1 to TRBJ2-2; D may be TRBD2 (6 bases). The germline gives CDR1 MGHDK, CDR2 SYGVNS. The CDR3 consists of 14 residues. The ends were cut back, 3 bases at V and 5 bases at J, with 10 bases in the middle. The CDR3 DNA reads TGTGCCAGCAGTGATGTAGGGAGGACCGGGGAGCTGTTTTTT. It is translated as CASSDVGRTGELFF.

CDR3 region: CASSLVTGGNTEAFF. CDR3 DNA: TGTGCCAGCAGCTTAGTTACAGGTGGAAACACTGAAGCTTTCTTT. The genes are TRBV11-2 and TRBJ1-1; D perhaps matches TRBD1 (5 bases). Germline V gene lookup returns CDR1 SGHAT and CDR2 FQNNGV. This CDR3 is 15 amino acids long. Trimming removed 1 base from V and 2 bases from J, with 11 bases in between.

This clone was recorded only once. The chain employs TRBV5-6 and TRBJ2-1; 7 bases are shared with TRBD1. The germline V gene encodes CDR1 SGHDT and CDR2 YYEEEE. Trimming took 1 base from V and 2 from J; bases not matched to a gene: 3. The CDR3 totals 15 residues. The CDR3 DNA follows: TGTGCCAGCAGCTTGATGACAGGGACCTACAATGAGCAGTTCTTC. It yields the protein CASSLMTGTYNEQFF.

V gene TRBV28 combines with J gene TRBJ1-2; D not resolved. Trimming stripped 6 bases from V and 4 bases from J, with 15 bases between. The CDR3 has 14 amino acids. Germline V lookup: CDR1 MDHEN, CDR2 SYDVKM. This chain's CDR3 is CASRPRSTFYGYTF. As DNA, the CDR3 is TGTGCCAGCAGACCGCGTTCGACTTTCTATGGCTACACCTTC.

This chain links TRBV5-1 with TRBJ2-3; 8 bases fit TRBD1. The germline V gene has CDR1 SGHRS and CDR2 YFSETQ. The CDR3 is made up of 15 amino acids. V trimming: 4 bases; J trimming: 3 bases; junction bases outside the gene matches: 7. CDR3 sequence reads: CASSPWTGRTDTQYF. The CDR3 region has the DNA TGCGCCAGCAGCCCCTGGACAGGGAGGACAGATACGCAGTATTTT.

Remarks on this clone: At one boundary the junction diverges from the germline segment, which might be a read error. V is TRBV15 and J is TRBJ1-6; D unclear. In germline, CDR1 is LNHNV, CDR2 YYDKDF (reference sequence). The CDR3 sequence is 17 residues long. CDR3 sequence reads: CATSGDRLLGTSSPLHF. The CDR3 DNA reads TGTGCCACCAGCGGAGACCGACTACTGGGTACTAGTTCACCCCTCCACTTT.

This clone was seen just once. This chain links TRBV6-1 with TRBJ2-2, with TRBD1 matching over 7 bases. Trimming removed 5 bases from V and 7 bases from J; junction bases left unmatched: 10. From germline, CDR1 is MNHNS and CDR2 SASEGT. This CDR3 has 15 residues. The CDR3 DNA reads TGTGCCAGCAGTCCTAAGACAGGGCATAGCGGGGAGCTGTTTTTT. It specifies CASSPKTGHSGELFF.

A single count supports this clone. The chain links TRBV11-3 to TRBJ2-1, with TRBD2 identical over 9 bases. J gave up 3 bases and V 5 bases, and 8 bases lay outside the gene matches. The CDR3 totals 16 residues. Germline V gives CDR1 SGHNT, CDR2 YENEEA. The CDR3 is CASSPSGRPFYNEQFF. The CDR3 DNA reads as TGTGCCAGCAGCCCGAGCGGGAGGCCCTTCTACAATGAGCAGTTCTTC.

The rearrangement links TRBV13 to TRBJ2-7; TRBD2 agrees at 10 bases. The V gene end was trimmed by 0 bases and the J gene end by 4 bases; junction bases not matched to a gene: 3. This CDR3 comprises 15 residues. The germline gives CDR1 PRHDT, CDR2 FYEKMQ (reference sequence). The CDR3 reads CASSLGAGGVYEQYF. CDR3 bases: TGTGCCAGCAGCTTAGGAGCGGGAGGGGTTTACGAGCAGTACTTC. Variable domain in full (rest from reference TRBV13 and TRBJ2-7): AAGVIQSPRHLIKEKRETATLKCYPIPRHDTVYWYQQGPGQDPQFLISFYEKMQSDKGSIPDRFSAQQFSDYHSELNMSSLELGDSALYFCASSLGAGGVYEQYFGPGTRLTVT.